These 17 T cell receptor beta chains were sequenced from one sample in a study of blood T cells in healthy people across ages. With a J-beta primer mix and a sample-barcoded 5' primer, a second PCR ran roughly 6 to 11 cycles. TCRdb analysed the 5' RACE reads with MiXCR anew, one entry per CDR3 protein. The data show about 1.7 million distinct CDR3 sequences, 28% seen once. Sequencing was carried out using blood. Every receptor here comes from a woman aged 25-40 years in good health.

This clonotype was observed a few times. The V and J genes are TRBV7-2 and TRBJ1-2; the D is unclear. Trimming removed 7 bases from V and 7 bases from J, with 10 bases in between. Germline V gives CDR1 SGHTA, CDR2 FQGNSA. The CDR3 runs to 11 residues. Here the CDR3 reads CASNPVGGYTF. The CDR3, as DNA: TGTGCCAGCAATCCGGTCGGTGGCTACACCTTC.

Only a few counts were recorded for this clonotype. V gene TRBV11-2 combines with J gene TRBJ1-2, with D maybe TRBD1 (5 bases). From germline, CDR1 is SGHAT and CDR2 FQNNGV. The CDR3 runs to 14 residues. Deletions cut 10 bases from V and 8 bases from J, with 23 bases between. Here the CDR3 DNA reads TGTGCCATCAGGACCCCGGGGGGTCTCGGGGGCTACACCTTC. Protein sequence: CAIRTPGGLGGYTF.

The chain combines TRBV28 with TRBJ2-7; the match to TRBD1 covers 8 bases. The V gene end was trimmed by 5 bases and the J gene end by 1 base; junction bases not matched to a gene: 10. The germline V gene has CDR1 MDHEN and CDR2 SYDVKM. The CDR3 length is 16 residues. CDR3 loop: CASSLPPTGASYEQYF. DNA of the CDR3: TGTGCCAGCAGTCTCCCTCCGACAGGGGCGTCCTACGAGCAGTACTTC. Filled out from reference TRBV28 and TRBJ2-7, the complete variable domain reads DVKVTQSSRYLVKRTGEKVFLECVQDMDHENMFWYRQDPGLGLRLIYFSYDVKMKEKGDIPEGYSVSREKKERFSLILESASTNQTSMYLCASSLPPTGASYEQYFGPGTRLTVT.

The J gene is TRBJ2-5, the V gene TRBV2; 8 bases fit TRBD2. Per germline, CDR1 SNHLY and CDR2 FYNNEI. The length of the CDR3 is 13 residues. V gave up 6 bases and J gave up 7 bases; unmatched junction bases: 7. The CDR3 is CASRSSGGGTQYF. CDR3 coding DNA: TGTGCCAGCAGGTCGAGCGGGGGTGGGACCCAGTACTTC.

This clonotype appeared a single time. This may come from a read error, since a much larger clone is one base off. This chain joins TRBV28 and TRBJ2-7; D is unresolved. Germline V lookup: CDR1 MDHEN, CDR2 SYDVKM. Deletions cut 6 bases from V and 5 bases from J, with 8 bases between. CDR3 size: 11 residues. CDR3 in DNA: TGTGCCAGCAGCCCCTGCAACGAGCAGTACTTC. Translating gives CASSPCNEQYF.

The chain links TRBV7-9 to TRBJ2-2; D gene unclear. The CDR3 is 14 amino acids. Trimming took 2 bases from V and 7 from J, leaving 11 bases between them. Germline CDR1 reads SEHNR; CDR2 reads FQNEAQ (reference sequence). CDR3 sequence reads: CASSLRMDSGELFF. The CDR3 nucleotides are TGTGCCAGCAGCTTACGAATGGATAGCGGGGAGCTGTTTTTT.

CDR3 nucleotide sequence: TGTGCCAGCAGTGAAGGGGGCGGATGGTCCTACGAGCAGTACTTC. It specifies CASSEGGGWSYEQYF. The chain carries TRBV12-3 or TRBV12-4 and TRBJ2-7; 7 nucleotides agree with TRBD1. V shed 5 bases, J shed 1 base, and the junction held 8 bases outside the gene matches. The CDR3 spans 15 residues.

V and J are TRBV27 and TRBJ2-3; D perhaps matches TRBD1 (5 bases). This CDR3 has 17 residues. Germline V gene data show CDR1 as MNHEY and CDR2 as SMNVEV (reference sequence). Trimming stripped 0 bases from V and 6 bases from J, with 19 bases between. The CDR3 is CASSLSGRTRPRDTQYF. The CDR3 nucleotides read TGTGCCAGCAGTTTATCGGGGCGGACCCGCCCACGGGATACGCAGTATTTT.

This clonotype was seen only a few times. The chain links TRBV5-1 to TRBJ2-1; D not certain. V lost 4 bases and J lost 0, with 14 bases in between. This CDR3 has 16 residues. The germline V gene has CDR1 SGHRS and CDR2 YFSETQ. CDR3 in DNA: TGCGCCAGCAGCCCCCGTTACCCCAGCTCCTACAATGAGCAGTTCTTC. It specifies CASSPRYPSSYNEQFF.

V gene TRBV12-3 or TRBV12-4 combines with J gene TRBJ1-5; TRBD1 matches at 7 bases. The V gene end was trimmed by 6 bases and the J gene end by 3 bases; junction bases not matched to a gene: 5. This CDR3 region has 14 residues. DNA for the CDR3: TGTGCCAGCAGCCGTACAGGGGTCAATCAGCCCCAGCATTTT. Translation gives CASSRTGVNQPQHF.

The table lists this clonotype with a few counts. The V and J genes are TRBV29-1 and TRBJ1-2, with a weak D call TRBD1 (6 bases). CDR1 and CDR2 from the germline V gene are SQVTM and ANQGSEA. This CDR3 spans 11 amino acids. Trimming left V 7 bases short and J 7 bases short, with 13 bases between. DNA of the CDR3: TGCAGCGCTATCAGGGGAGGTGGCTACACCTTC. As protein: CSAIRGGGYTF.

In this sample, this clonotype turned up many times. The chain combines TRBV5-1 with TRBJ2-3; D may be TRBD2 (5 bases). V was shortened by 6 bases and J by 0 bases, with 8 bases between the two germline ends. The CDR3 covers 13 residues. Germline loops: CDR1 SGHRS, CDR2 YFSETQ. The CDR3 DNA is TGCGCCAGCAAGAGGGTTAGCACAGATACGCAGTATTTT. This sequence encodes CASKRVSTDTQYF.

The J gene is TRBJ1-1, the V gene TRBV20-1; no firm D call. Per the germline V gene, CDR1 is DFQATT and CDR2 is SNEGSKA (reference sequence). The CDR3 is 11 residues long. With 4 bases removed from V and 0 bases from J, the gap between germline ends came to 3 bases. CDR3 region: CSAMVNTEAFF. Written as DNA, the CDR3 is TGCAGTGCTATGGTGAACACTGAAGCTTTCTTT.

About this clonotype: At one end the junction does not follow the germline gene, possibly because of a read error. The rearrangement uses TRBV5-1 and TRBJ2-3; 11 bases fit TRBD1. This CDR3 is built from 13 residues. Germline assignment: CDR1 SGHRS and CDR2 YFSETQ. The CDR3 spells CASSRDRGDMQYF. The CDR3 bases are TGCGCCAGCAGCCGGGACAGGGGGGATATGCAGTATTTT. The whole variable domain, remainder taken from reference TRBV5-1 and TRBJ2-3, is KAGVTQTPRYLIKTRGQQVTLSCSPISGHRSVSWYQQTPGQGLQFLFEYFSETQRNKGNFPGRFSGRQFSNSRSEMNVSTLELGDSALYLCASSRDRGDMQYFGPGTRLTVL.

V is TRBV25-1 and J is TRBJ2-4, with D perhaps given as TRBD1 or TRBD2 (7 bases each). The CDR3 extends over 15 amino acids. Trimming shortened V by 2 bases and J by 13 bases, and 21 bases separated the two germline ends. Germline loops: CDR1 MGHDK, CDR2 SYGVNS. CDR3 sequence: CASSEQGGFYNEQYF. The CDR3 coding sequence is TGTGCCAGCAGTGAACAGGGGGGGTTCTACAATGAGCAGTACTTC.

The chain joins TRBV5-4 to TRBJ2-1; 11 bases fit TRBD2. This CDR3 spans 16 amino acids. CDR1 SGHNT and CDR2 YYREEE come from the germline V gene (reference sequence). With V trimmed by 4 bases and J by 5 bases, 8 bases remained unmatched. CDR3 bases: TGTGCCAGCAGCACGCAACTAGCGGGAGCCGACAATGAGCAGTTCTTC. Translated: CASSTQLAGADNEQFF. Together with reference TRBV5-4 and TRBJ2-1, the CDR3 gives the full variable domain: ETGVTQSPTHLIKTRGQQVTLRCSSQSGHNTVSWYQQALGQGPQFIFQYYREEENGRGNFPPRFSGLQFPNYSSELNVNALELDDSALYLCASSTQLAGADNEQFFGPGTRLTVL.

This clonotype has a handful of counts. The V gene is TRBV7-9, the J gene TRBJ2-1; 7 nucleotides line up with TRBD2. Germline-derived CDR1 and CDR2 are SEHNR and FQNEAQ (reference sequence). V shed 5 bases and J 6 bases; nucleotides not matched to a gene: 16. The CDR3 runs to 17 residues. CDR3 loop: CASSQKRGLVGFNEQFF. CDR3 sequence (DNA): TGTGCCAGCAGCCAGAAGCGGGGACTTGTCGGGTTCAATGAGCAGTTCTTC.